The 5 T cell receptor beta chains listed next were all sequenced from one sample in a study of regulatory T cells in long-lasting Graves disease. Time point reported: newly diagnosed GD, antithyroid drugs for less than 3 months. RNA extracted from PBMCs served as the sequencing template. Relying on iRepertoire HTBI primers and Arm-PCR of CDR3 regions, the team built TCR beta libraries. TCRdb re-called the multiplex PCR reads with MiXCR, one entry per CDR3 protein. The sample consists of 530,000 or so distinct CDR3 sequences, about 13% of them appearing once. The sample also formed part of further work on T cells in Graves' hyperthyroidism and ophthalmopathy.

The specimen was peripheral blood mononuclear cells (PBMCs), collected at new diagnosis, from a patient treated with antithyroid drugs. The receptors were sampled from a man in his thirties or forties with Graves disease.

This clonotype has only a few counts. Just one base apart from a much larger clone, this may be a read error. This sequence joins TRBV27 and TRBJ2-7, with TRBD1 matching 11 bases. From germline, CDR1 is MNHEY and CDR2 SMNVEV (reference sequence). This CDR3 contains 15 residues. CDR3 sequence: CASSTDRGQSYKQYF. CDR3 DNA: TGTGCCAGCAGTACGGACAGGGGGCAATCCTACAAGCAGTACTTC.

The table lists this clonotype with many counts. V usage is TRBV20-1 and J usage is TRBJ1-1; D call uncertain. CDR3 length: 15 amino acids. Looked up from germline, CDR1 is DFQATT and CDR2 is SNEGSKA (reference sequence). V was trimmed by 5 bases and J by 2 bases, leaving 18 bases between them. The CDR3 nucleotides read TGCAGTGCTGACGCCCCTCACGGGCGAAACACTGAAGCTTTCTTT. Its protein is CSADAPHGRNTEAFF.

This clonotype has ten or more counts. This rearrangement joins TRBV27 to TRBJ2-2; 7 bases fit TRBD1. The V gene's germline CDR1 is MNHEY and CDR2 SMNVEV (reference sequence). This CDR3 is built from 16 residues. The V and J ends lost 6 bases and 6 bases, in that order; junction bases with no gene match: 13. The CDR3 DNA reads TGTGCCAGCAGATCGATTAGAAACCAGGGGGCCGGGGAGCTGTTTTTT. Its protein product is CASRSIRNQGAGELFF.

This clonotype was counted between two and nine times. The V and J genes are TRBV19 and TRBJ2-7; D remains ambiguous. The CDR3 totals 13 residues. V lost 9 bases and J 3 bases, leaving 15 bases between the germline ends. The germline V gene has CDR1 LNHDA and CDR2 SQIVND (reference sequence). CDR3 in amino acids: CARIRRARYEQYF. The CDR3 DNA is TGTGCCAGGATCCGACGAGCCCGCTACGAGCAGTACTTC.

This clonotype was counted ten times or more. The DNA for the CDR3 is TGTGCCAGCATGGCTGGGCGGATAGCTTTCTTT. Translated: CASMAGRIAFF. J is TRBJ1-1 and V is TRBV2; the D is unclear. The CDR3 has 11 amino acids. The germline CDR1 and CDR2 sequences are SNHLY and FYNNEI. Trimming removed 7 bases from V and 10 bases from J, with 13 bases in between.